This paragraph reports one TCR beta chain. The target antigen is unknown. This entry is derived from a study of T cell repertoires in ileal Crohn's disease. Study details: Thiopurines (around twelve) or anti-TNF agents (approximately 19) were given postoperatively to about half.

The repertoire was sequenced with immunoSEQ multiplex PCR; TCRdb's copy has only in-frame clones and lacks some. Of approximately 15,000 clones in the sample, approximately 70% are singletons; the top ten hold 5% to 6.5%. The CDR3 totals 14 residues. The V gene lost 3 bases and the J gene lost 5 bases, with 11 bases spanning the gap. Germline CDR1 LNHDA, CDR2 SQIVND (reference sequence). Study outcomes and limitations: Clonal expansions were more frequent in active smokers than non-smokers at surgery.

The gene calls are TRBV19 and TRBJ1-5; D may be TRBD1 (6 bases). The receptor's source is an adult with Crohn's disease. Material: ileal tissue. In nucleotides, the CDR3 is TGTGCCAGTAGTATTGGGCGGACAGATCAGCCCCAGCATTTT. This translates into CASSIGRTDQPQHF.